The 5 T cell receptor beta chains presented below share a single source sample, sequenced in a study of shared clonotypes between healthy human individuals. Clones were sequenced by immunoSEQ multiplex PCR, and TCRdb holds only the in-frame ones, with some missing. The sample yields 2 million to 2.5 million clones, approximately 94% seen once. Input material: naive CD4+ T cells from PBMCs. Noted subset: CD45RA+ positively selected. These receptors all stem from a man younger than 35 in good health. Some clones in this sample may be carry-over from other donors' samples.

This clone appeared a few times. This rearrangement joins TRBV28 to TRBJ1-1; D not resolved. The CDR3 has 12 amino acids. Germline CDR1 is MDHEN and CDR2 is SYDVKM. Trimming cost V 6 bases and J 12 bases, with 17 bases left between them. CDR3 sequence (DNA): TGTGCCAGCAGCGTACGAGGGCAGGAAACTTTCTTT. It codes for CASSVRGQETFF.

V gene TRBV5-1 combines with J gene TRBJ2-7, with 9 bases matching TRBD1. V dropped 2 bases and J dropped 7; count of bases not matched to a gene: 7. The CDR3 sequence is 14 residues long. Germline lookup yields CDR1 SGHRS and CDR2 YFSETQ. The CDR3 region is CASSFGQGLQEQYF. The DNA of the CDR3 is TGCGCCAGCAGCTTTGGACAGGGGCTTCAGGAGCAGTACTTC. Variable domain in full (rest from reference TRBV5-1 and TRBJ2-7): KAGVTQTPRYLIKTRGQQVTLSCSPISGHRSVSWYQQTPGQGLQFLFEYFSETQRNKGNFPGRFSGRQFSNSRSEMNVSTLELGDSALYLCASSFGQGLQEQYFGPGTRLTVT.

There are a few counts of this clone. The chain links TRBV28 to TRBJ1-2; TRBD1 matches 9 bases. The CDR3 runs to 15 residues. Germline CDR1 and CDR2: MDHEN and SYDVKM. Trimming removed 5 bases from V and 10 bases from J; junction bases left unmatched: 14. The CDR3 is CASSAALGQGKFYTF. CDR3 DNA sequence: TGTGCCAGCAGTGCCGCCCTCGGACAGGGGAAATTCTACACCTTC.

On this clone itself: This sample also contains other DNA sequences that code for the same CDR3. The V gene is TRBV7-9, the J gene TRBJ2-2, with 7 positions matching TRBD1. The germline V gene has CDR1 SEHNR and CDR2 FQNEAQ (reference sequence). The junction had 1 base not matched to a gene; V was cut back by 3 bases and J by 0 bases. CDR3 length equals 15 residues. The CDR3 nucleotides are TGTGCCAGCAGCTTGGGACAGACGAACACCGGGGAGCTGTTTTTT. Translating it yields CASSLGQTNTGELFF. The full variable domain, in which reference TRBV7-9 and TRBJ2-2 provide the parts outside the CDR3, is DTGVSQNPRHKITKRGQNVTFRCDPISEHNRLYWYRQTLGQGPEFLTYFQNEAQLEKSRLLSDRFSAERPKGSFSTLEIQRTEQGDSAMYLCASSLGQTNTGELFFGEGSRLTVL.

The chain couples TRBV11-2 to TRBJ2-7, with D tentatively TRBD1 (5 bases). Between the trimmed V and J ends, which lost 4 bases and 0 bases, there was a span of 16 bases. The germline V gene encodes CDR1 SGHAT and CDR2 FQNNGV. This CDR3 spans 16 amino acids. The CDR3 sequence: CASSYQMTVGSYEQYF. The DNA of the CDR3 is TGTGCCAGCAGCTACCAAATGACAGTGGGCTCCTACGAGCAGTACTTC.